This passage covers 20 T cell receptor beta chains from one sample sequenced in a study of identical twins. TCRdb recomputed calls from the 5' RACE reads with MiXCR, one row per CDR3 protein. The table has 400,000 or so distinct CDR3 sequences, approximately 8.7% seen once. The sample comprised naive T cells sorted from blood. The receptors derive from a woman aged 50 to 60 in good health.

This clonotype turned up a few times. The chain has TRBV6-6 and TRBJ2-7, with no clear D. Germline V gene data show CDR1 as MNHNY and CDR2 as SVGAGI (reference sequence). This CDR3 contains 13 residues. Trimming shortened V by 0 bases and J by 6 bases, and 9 bases separated the two germline ends. CDR3: CASSYSSIREQYV. DNA for the CDR3: TGTGCCAGCAGTTACTCTTCCATTCGCGAGCAGTACGTC.

Remarks on this clonotype: A read error may explain this, as a much larger clone is one base away. CDR3 region: CATSEAGPRYNVQFF. Written as DNA, the CDR3 is TGTGCCACCAGTGAGGCGGGACCCCGCTACAATGTGCAGTTCTTC. V usage is TRBV24-1 and J usage is TRBJ2-1; a possible D gene is TRBD2 (6 bases). Germline V CDR1 and CDR2: KGHDR, SFDVKD. This CDR3 is built from 15 residues.

This clonotype was detected a few times. CDR3 DNA: TGTGCCAGCAGTCAGGGGCGAGAGCAGTTCTTC. Translating gives CASSQGREQFF. The V gene is TRBV6-5, the J gene TRBJ2-1; possible D gene TRBD1, 6 bases. Trimming stripped 5 bases from V and 10 bases from J, with 9 bases between. The CDR3 runs to 11 residues. CDR1 MNHEY and CDR2 SVGAGI come from the germline V gene.

This clonotype was seen only a few times. The chain joins TRBV5-1 to TRBJ1-5; D gene unclear. Per the germline V gene, CDR1 is SGHRS and CDR2 is YFSETQ. The V end lost 0 bases, the J end lost 7 bases, and 14 bases lay between the germline ends. The CDR3 loop spans 15 amino acids. This chain's CDR3 is CASSLAGKAGQPQHF. The CDR3, as DNA: TGCGCCAGCAGCTTGGCGGGGAAAGCGGGACAGCCCCAGCATTTT.

This clonotype appeared many times. This chain uses TRBV20-1 with TRBJ1-5; D is uncertain. CDR3 length: 15 residues. Germline lookup yields CDR1 DFQATT and CDR2 SNEGSKA (reference sequence). V lost 2 bases to trimming and J lost 3 bases, with 14 bases between them. DNA for the CDR3: TGCAGTGCTAGAACCGGACGGACTACCAATCAGCCCCAGCATTTT. Translated: CSARTGRTTNQPQHF.

This clonotype was recorded many times. The chain recombines TRBV20-1 with TRBJ2-1, with 9 nucleotides matching TRBD2. Germline V gives CDR1 DFQATT, CDR2 SNEGSKA (reference sequence). This CDR3 has 16 amino acids. Germline trimming cut 3 bases from V and 1 base from J; bases unmatched to any gene: 7. The CDR3 DNA follows: TGCAGTGCTAGCGGTAGCGGGAGTTCGTCCTACAATGAGCAGTTCTTC. Residues: CSASGSGSSSYNEQFF.

This clonotype was observed at least ten times. The chain is built from TRBV16 and TRBJ2-7; D is uncertain. This CDR3 has 14 amino acids. In germline, CDR1 is KGHSY, CDR2 FQNENV. With 3 bases removed from V and 2 bases from J, the gap between germline ends came to 11 bases. The DNA for the CDR3 is TGTGCCAGCAGCCAGACAAGTCTACCCTACGAGCAGTACTTC. Translated: CASSQTSLPYEQYF.

This clonotype showed up many times. V usage is TRBV9 and J usage is TRBJ2-5, with D unresolved. CDR1 SGDLS and CDR2 YYNGEE come from the germline V gene. This CDR3 has 14 residues. V shed 3 bases and J shed 4 bases, with 13 bases lying between them. CDR3 in amino acids: CASSAGPTGETQYF. The CDR3 DNA reads TGTGCCAGCAGCGCCGGACCCACGGGAGAGACCCAGTACTTC.

The J gene is TRBJ1-1, the V gene TRBV27; TRBD1 is a possible D gene (6 bases). Germline V gene data show CDR1 as MNHEY and CDR2 as SMNVEV (reference sequence). V lost 2 bases, J lost 1 base, and 17 bases lay in between. The CDR3 is made up of 17 amino acids. CDR3 sequence reads: CASSLRGQLTGNTEAFF. In DNA form, the CDR3 reads TGTGCCAGCAGTTTAAGGGGACAACTGACTGGGAACACTGAAGCTTTCTTT.

A few counts support this clonotype. This sequence joins TRBV6-6 and TRBJ1-4; 8 positions match TRBD1. V lost 2 bases, J lost 7 bases, and 3 bases stayed unmatched. This CDR3 has 14 residues. Germline CDR1 MNHNY, CDR2 SVGAGI (reference sequence). The CDR3 reads CASSYAQGAEKLFF. CDR3 DNA: TGTGCCAGCAGTTACGCCCAGGGGGCTGAAAAACTGTTTTTT.

This clonotype was counted between two and nine times. V gene TRBV5-1 combines with J gene TRBJ2-1; D call uncertain. Trimming removed 7 bases at V and 9 bases at J, with 11 bases between. From germline, CDR1 is SGHRS and CDR2 YFSETQ. The CDR3 sequence is 11 residues long. The CDR3 DNA is TGCGCCAGCTTCTCTCGCGGTGAGCAGTTCTTC. The encoded protein is CASFSRGEQFF.

This chain connects TRBV7-2 to TRBJ2-1; D not resolved. The ends were cut back, 3 bases at V and 10 bases at J, with 10 bases in the middle. Germline CDR1 is SGHTA and CDR2 is FQGNSA. This CDR3 has 12 amino acids. CDR3 DNA sequence: TGTGCCAGCAGCTTGCGAGTCGGGGAGCAGTTCTTC. Protein product: CASSLRVGEQFF. Full variable domain (missing parts from reference TRBV7-2 and TRBJ2-1): GAGVSQSPSNKVTEKGKDVELRCDPISGHTALYWYRQSLGQGLEFLIYFQGNSAPDKSGLPSDRFSAERTGGSVSTLTIQRTQQEDSAVYLCASSLRVGEQFFGPGTRLTVL.

This clonotype was found a few times. The chain links TRBV4-1 to TRBJ2-7; D not certain. CDR1 MGHRA and CDR2 YSYEKL come from the germline V gene. The CDR3 contains 14 residues. Between the trimmed V and J ends, which lost 3 bases and 0 bases, there was a span of 9 bases. The CDR3 DNA reads as TGCGCCAGCAGCCACCAGGCAAGCTCCTACGAGCAGTACTTC. Amino acid sequence: CASSHQASSYEQYF.

The genes are TRBV3-1 and TRBJ2-3; D is possibly TRBD2 (5 bases). Germline lookup yields CDR1 LGHDT and CDR2 YNNKEL (reference sequence). The CDR3 sequence is 15 residues long. V lost 0 bases to trimming and J lost 1 base, with 8 bases between them. The CDR3 DNA reads TGTGCCAGCAGCCAAGATCCCGGGGGCACAGATACGCAGTATTTT. The encoded protein is CASSQDPGGTDTQYF.

This clonotype was detected ten times or more. CDR3 nucleotides: TGCAGTGCTAGAGATCTTTATAGGTCGAACCTGAACACTGAAGCTTTCTTT. Translated: CSARDLYRSNLNTEAFF. The chain employs TRBV20-1 and TRBJ1-1; D is ambiguous. CDR1 is DFQATT and CDR2 is SNEGSKA in the germline V gene (reference sequence). Between the trimmed V and J ends, which lost 0 bases and 0 bases, there was a span of 17 bases. This CDR3 spans 17 amino acids.

This clonotype has just a few counts. The chain employs TRBV5-5 and TRBJ1-2; possible D gene TRBD1, 5 bases. This CDR3 has 15 residues. Trimming took off 4 bases at V and 2 bases at J, with 15 bases between the two ends. Germline V gene sequence: CDR1 SGHKS, CDR2 YYEKEE (reference sequence). CDR3 region: CASSPDSDRNYGYTF. The CDR3 DNA sequence: TGTGCCAGCAGCCCTGACTCCGACAGAAACTATGGCTACACCTTC.

The chain couples TRBV7-9 to TRBJ2-7; perhaps D is TRBD1 or TRBD2 (7 bases each). Germline CDR1 and CDR2: SEHNR and FQNEAQ (reference sequence). The CDR3 sequence is 14 residues long. V was trimmed by 5 bases and J by 4 bases, leaving 15 bases between them. The CDR3 spells CASSPRGDSYEQYF. The CDR3 DNA follows: TGTGCCAGCAGCCCCCGGGGGGACAGTTACGAGCAGTACTTC. The variable domain in full, with the rest retrieved from reference TRBV7-9 and TRBJ2-7, is DTGVSQNPRHKITKRGQNVTFRCDPISEHNRLYWYRQTLGQGPEFLTYFQNEAQLEKSRLLSDRFSAERPKGSFSTLEIQRTEQGDSAMYLCASSPRGDSYEQYFGPGTRLTVT.

This clonotype was seen more than once but under ten times. V is TRBV20-1 and J is TRBJ1-1, with D possibly TRBD1 on 5 matching bases. Germline values: CDR1 DFQATT, CDR2 SNEGSKA (reference sequence). Trimming pared 3 bases from V and 5 bases from J, leaving 10 bases between. CDR3 length equals 12 residues. The CDR3 loop reads CSASFRATEAFF. The CDR3, as DNA: TGCAGTGCTAGTTTCAGGGCGACTGAAGCTTTCTTT.

This chain joins TRBV11-2 and TRBJ2-3; 7 nucleotides agree with TRBD2. Germline lookup yields CDR1 SGHAT and CDR2 FQNNGV. CDR3 length: 13 residues. Losses at the gene ends were 0 bases for V and 8 bases for J; bases not matched to a gene: 2. In DNA form, the CDR3 reads TGTGCCAGCAGCTTAGATCGGGAGGCTACGCAGTATTTT. This codes for CASSLDREATQYF.

This clonotype came up a few times. CDR3 region: CASSYGEEVQFF. In DNA, the CDR3 is TGTGCCAGCAGTTACGGGGAGGAGGTGCAGTTCTTC. This rearrangement joins TRBV6-5 to TRBJ2-1; D is possibly TRBD2 (6 bases). Germline V gene sequence: CDR1 MNHEY, CDR2 SVGAGI. The CDR3 sequence is 12 residues long. With 2 bases removed from V and 12 bases from J, the gap between germline ends came to 11 bases.